These T cell receptor beta chains were read from a single sample in a study of blood T cell repertoires in COVID-19. The data were produced by immunoSEQ multiplex PCR, yet TCRdb's version contains in-frame clones alone and is incomplete. The top ten clones hold 9.5% to 13% of a sample with more than 25,000 clones, around 89% of them seen once. The sequenced sample consisted of peripheral blood. Receptors were obtained from a man aged 55 to 70 with acute or convalescent COVID-19. CDR3s include the opening cysteine and the closing phenylalanine or tryptophan. Each record gives: V gene, CDR3 length, J gene, D gene, clone size, CDR3 protein, CDR3 DNA. The D gene is left open where the match is weak. Only some rows state a clone size, as once, few, many or a class for expanded clones.

TRBV5-8	10	TRBJ2-7	NA	NA	CASSLQKQYF	TGTGCCAGCAGCTTGCAAAAGCAGTACTTC
TRBV21-1	15	TRBJ1-6	NA	once	CASSTRTVTNSPLHF	TGTGCCAGCAGCACCCGGACAGTCACTAATTCACCCCTCCACTTT
TRBV6-5	13	TRBJ1-4	NA	NA	CASKTATNEKLFF	TGTGCCAGCAAAACAGCAACTAATGAAAAACTGTTTTTT
TRBV3-1/TRBV3-2	14	TRBJ2-1	NA	NA	CASSRFRPGNEQFF	TGTGCCAGCAGCCGATTTCGCCCGGGGAATGAGCAGTTCTTC
TRBV4-1	18	TRBJ2-3	NA	NA	CASSQDQASGVLTDTQYF	TGCGCCAGCAGCCAAGATCAAGCCTCAGGGGTCTTAACAGATACGCAGTATTTT
TRBV29-1	14	TRBJ2-1	TRBD2	NA	CSGWTSGGSNEQFF	TGCAGCGGCTGGACTAGCGGGGGGTCCAATGAGCAGTTCTTC
TRBV7-2	14	TRBJ1-3	NA	NA	CASSTQGSGNTIYF	TGTGCCAGCAGCACCCAGGGCTCTGGAAACACCATATATTTT
TRBV27	13	TRBJ1-1	NA	NA	CASSFQANTEAFF	TGTGCCAGCAGTTTTCAGGCCAACACTGAAGCTTTCTTT
TRBV11-3	12	TRBJ1-4	NA	NA	CASSQVGEKLFF	TGTGCCAGCAGCCAGGTTGGTGAAAAACTGTTTTTT
TRBV19	12	TRBJ1-2	TRBD1	NA	CASTDRVYGYTF	TGTGCCAGTACCGACAGGGTCTATGGCTACACCTTC
TRBV19	13	TRBJ1-1	NA	few	CASSMQEGTEAFF	TGTGCCAGTAGTATGCAGGAGGGCACTGAAGCTTTCTTT
TRBV11-1	14	TRBJ2-1	NA	NA	CASSLDGSLFEQFF	TGTGCCAGCAGCTTAGACGGTAGCCTCTTTGAGCAGTTCTTC
TRBV7-9	14	TRBJ2-1	TRBD2	NA	CASSSSGGRDEQFF	TGTGCCAGCAGCTCTAGCGGGGGGCGGGATGAGCAGTTCTTC
TRBV29-1	14	TRBJ2-7	NA	NA	CSVELGEAAYEQYF	TGCAGCGTTGAACTAGGGGAGGCGGCCTACGAGCAGTACTTC
TRBV5-6	14	TRBJ2-5	NA	NA	CASSFRDGGETQYF	TGTGCCAGCAGCTTCCGGGACGGAGGGGAGACCCAGTACTTC
TRBV2	17	TRBJ1-2	NA	NA	CASRDTGRDGNNYGYTF	TGTGCCAGCAGGGATACAGGGAGGGATGGAAATAACTATGGCTACACCTTC
TRBV10-2	14	TRBJ2-7	TRBD1	NA	CASRGTGGPYEQYF	TGCGCCAGCAGGGGGACAGGGGGCCCCTACGAGCAGTACTTC
TRBV6-6	14	TRBJ1-6	NA	NA	CASSQRENNSPLHF	TGTGCCAGCAGCCAACGGGAAAATAATTCACCCCTCCACTTT
TRBV6-5	12	TRBJ1-6	NA	NA	CASTLSRSPLHF	TGTGCCAGCACCCTAAGCCGTTCACCCCTCCACTTT
TRBV20-1	14	TRBJ1-2	NA	NA	CSASVGAGLDGYTF	TGCAGTGCTAGTGTGGGGGCAGGTCTCGATGGCTACACCTTC
TRBV5-4	16	TRBJ2-3	TRBD2	once	CASSLLAGGGGDTQYF	TGTGCCAGCAGCCTATTAGCGGGGGGTGGAGGGGATACGCAGTATTTT
TRBV7-7	13	TRBJ2-1	NA	NA	CASSLTLYDEQFF	TGTGCCAGCAGCTTGACTCTTTACGATGAGCAGTTCTTC
TRBV7-2	15	TRBJ1-6	NA	once	CASSLVTAGSSPLHF	TGTGCCAGCAGCTTAGTTACAGCAGGATCTTCACCCCTCCACTTT
TRBV5-1	16	TRBJ1-1	NA	NA	CASSLGFTAGGIEAFF	TGCGCCAGCAGCTTAGGATTTACGGCAGGAGGTATCGAAGCTTTCTTT
TRBV7-9	18	TRBJ2-7	TRBD2	NA	CASSPDPGLAGLAYEQYF	TGTGCCAGCAGCCCTGATCCGGGACTAGCGGGCCTGGCCTACGAGCAGTACTTC
TRBV7-8	17	TRBJ2-5	TRBD2	NA	CASSLVASGSRRETQYF	TGTGCCAGCAGCTTAGTGGCTAGCGGGTCCCGGCGGGAGACCCAGTACTTC
TRBV19	15	TRBJ1-5	TRBD1	NA	CASSPRGRDNQPQHF	TGTGCCAGTTCACCCAGGGGGCGCGACAATCAGCCCCAGCATTTT
TRBV2	13	TRBJ1-4	TRBD1	NA	CARRTGPYEKLFF	TGTGCCCGAAGGACAGGGCCCTATGAAAAACTGTTTTTT
TRBV14	15	TRBJ1-6	NA	NA	CASSQQYTPGSPLHF	TGTGCCAGCAGCCAACAGTACACACCGGGTTCACCCCTCCACTTT
TRBV12-3/TRBV12-4	11	TRBJ1-1	NA	NA	CASSLAGRAFF	TGTGCCAGCAGTTTGGCAGGGAGGGCTTTCTTT
TRBV28	13	TRBJ1-1	TRBD1	NA	CASSRDRVTEAFF	TGTGCCAGCAGTCGGGACAGGGTCACTGAAGCTTTCTTT
TRBV11-1	15	TRBJ2-2	NA	NA	CASSFQAIGTGELFF	TGTGCCAGCAGCTTCCAGGCTATTGGTACCGGGGAGCTGTTTTTT
TRBV7-2	15	TRBJ2-7	NA	NA	CASSLSVAGTYEQYF	TGTGCCAGCAGCCTTTCGGTTGCGGGAACCTACGAGCAGTACTTC
TRBV6-5	14	TRBJ2-2	TRBD2	once	CASSYAASGPAVFF	TGTGCCAGCAGTTACGCGGCTAGCGGTCCAGCGGTGTTTTTT
TRBV27	15	TRBJ2-7	TRBD1	NA	CASSLGQGKGYEQYF	TGTGCCAGCAGTCTGGGACAGGGAAAAGGCTACGAGCAGTACTTC
TRBV4-1	16	TRBJ2-7	NA	few	CASSPLDMGFAYEQYF	TGCGCCAGCAGCCCTCTGGACATGGGGTTTGCCTACGAGCAGTACTTC
TRBV28	15	TRBJ2-2	NA	NA	CASSLRGSRRGELFF	TGTGCCAGCAGTTTAAGGGGCAGTCGGCGCGGGGAGCTGTTTTTT
TRBV2	13	TRBJ2-5	NA	NA	CASCRSGQETQYF	TGTGCCAGTTGCAGATCGGGACAAGAGACCCAGTACTTC
TRBV3-1/TRBV3-2	19	TRBJ1-1	NA	NA	CASSQGSGVRTRPNTEAFF	TGTGCCAGCAGCCAAGGAAGTGGGGTCCGGACTAGGCCGAACACTGAAGCTTTCTTT
TRBV19	16	TRBJ2-1	TRBD1	medium-sized	CASSLQGQGAYNEQFF	TGTGCCAGTAGTCTCCAGGGACAGGGGGCCTACAATGAGCAGTTCTTC
TRBV30	15	TRBJ1-4	NA	few	CAWRSFEGVNEKLFF	TGTGCCTGGAGATCCTTTGAGGGAGTTAATGAAAAACTGTTTTTT
TRBV28	12	TRBJ2-1	NA	NA	CASSLQQGEQFF	TGTGCCAGCAGTTTACAGCAGGGTGAGCAGTTCTTC
TRBV5-1	18	TRBJ2-7	TRBD2	NA	CASSLTGTLAGGSYEQYF	TGCGCCAGCAGCCTGACCGGGACTCTAGCGGGAGGGTCCTACGAGCAGTACTTC
TRBV2	13	TRBJ1-1	TRBD1	NA	CASGPRGHTEAFF	TGTGCCAGCGGACCCAGGGGGCACACTGAAGCTTTCTTT
TRBV5-1	15	TRBJ1-1	NA	NA	CASSLDGGRGTEAFF	TGCGCCAGCAGCTTGGACGGCGGGCGGGGGACTGAAGCTTTCTTT
TRBV28	16	TRBJ1-4	NA	once	CASSLRFGTGNEKLFF	TGTGCCAGCAGTTTACGGTTTGGAACAGGGAATGAAAAACTGTTTTTT
TRBV6-4	13	TRBJ2-2	NA	once	CASSVQGAGELFF	TGTGCCAGCAGTGTCCAGGGTGCCGGGGAGCTGTTTTTT
TRBV19	14	TRBJ1-6	NA	NA	CASSINQGNSPLHF	TGTGCCAGTAGTATCAACCAGGGGAATTCACCCCTCCACTTT
TRBV23-1	14	TRBJ1-1	NA	NA	CASSLPRGNTEAFF	TGCGCCAGCAGTCTACCTCGGGGGAACACTGAAGCTTTCTTT
TRBV6-5	12	TRBJ1-5	NA	NA	CASRMGGQPQHF	TGTGCCAGCAGGATGGGGGGTCAGCCCCAGCATTTT
TRBV5-1	16	TRBJ2-5	NA	NA	CASSSLGPFGVASGNF	NA